This TCR beta chain was identified in a study of regulatory T cells in long-lasting Graves disease. Whole-study context: Positivity for TSH receptor antibodies plus over 5 years of antithyroid drugs meant persistent Graves' disease.

General study findings and limits: Favored gene segments in persistent disease were TRBV28, TRBJ1-2 and TRBJ2-5.

Germline CDR1 reads SNHLY; CDR2 reads FYNNEI. V was cut by 9 bases and J by 5 bases, with 13 bases left in between. The CDR3 loop spans 12 amino acids. This clonotype was recorded at least ten times. Its cognate antigen is unknown. Through Arm-PCR of CDR3 regions and iRepertoire HTBI primers, TCR beta libraries were built. Original analysis: The identification of 62 TRBV and some 15 TRBJ segments was made across samples. In TCRdb, the multiplex PCR reads were re-called with MiXCR into one record per CDR3 protein. TCRdb, not the original authors, processed these V and J calls. The sample records a few hundred thousand distinct CDR3 sequences, 20% to 25% being singletons. As for time point: persistent/refractory GD, antithyroid drugs over 5 years with positive TRAb. The TCR library was prepared using RNA isolated from PBMCs. Criteria from the American Thyroid Association guidelines were applied to diagnose Graves' disease.

Sequenced material: peripheral blood mononuclear cells (PBMCs), taken when the disease was refractory, from a patient treated with antithyroid drugs. The rearrangement uses TRBV2 and TRBJ1-1; a weak D match, TRBD1 (5 bases). The sequence derives from a female donor with Graves disease. CDR3 sequence reads: CARGTSRTEAFF. The CDR3 DNA sequence: TGTGCCAGAGGGACGTCCCGGACTGAAGCTTTCTTT.